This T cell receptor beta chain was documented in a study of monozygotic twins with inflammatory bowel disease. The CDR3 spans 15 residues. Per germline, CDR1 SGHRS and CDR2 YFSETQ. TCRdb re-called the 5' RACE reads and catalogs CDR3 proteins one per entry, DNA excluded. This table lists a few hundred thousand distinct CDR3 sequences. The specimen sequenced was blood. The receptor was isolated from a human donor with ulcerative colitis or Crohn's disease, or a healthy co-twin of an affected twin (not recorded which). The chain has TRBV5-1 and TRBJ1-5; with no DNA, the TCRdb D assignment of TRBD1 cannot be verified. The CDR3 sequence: CASSSGQGSQEPQHF.